This T cell receptor (beta chain) was sequenced for a study of CD8 T cells in ankylosing spondylitis (TCRdb year 2017). About the investigation overall: T cell receptor beta repertoires were profiled in healthy donors and ankylosing spondylitis patients so that disease-linked TCR variants could be found. The whole study cohort included 90 to 120 healthy donors and 25 ankylosing spondylitis patients. Peripheral blood was sampled, and synovial fluid was also collected from ankylosing spondylitis patients.

Sequencing was carried out with an Illumina HiSeq 2500. Quantitative 5'-RACE with molecular barcodes was used to prepare TCR beta libraries. In the source study's methods: Disease-linked TCR variants were identified with a new computational method built on a probabilistic model of VDJ rearrangement. The raw public reads went through TCRdb reprocessing: fastp at Q25, MiXCR clone calling, in-frame beta chains kept. Under each unique CDR3 protein, matching rows form one entry showing the most common genes and DNA. The V and J calls follow TCRdb's processing rather than the paper's. This sample lists 380,000 or so distinct CDR3 sequences; 20% to 25% were detected once. The ten biggest clones cover roughly 14% of the sample. Study-level results and caveats: Blood from ankylosing spondylitis patients appeared to be characterized by a TCR beta motif made up of under 10 highly homologous amino acid variants. The disease-linked clones were reported to be significantly enriched in matched synovial fluid samples from ankylosing spondylitis patients. In peripheral blood, the disease-linked clones were found at relatively low frequencies and had a CD8+ phenotype. Some of the motif variants had been reported before in the synovial fluid and blood of reactive arthritis patients, a finding that suggests common disease-initiation mechanisms.

The sample holds a few counts of this clonotype. The antigen it binds to is not known. No quality values exist for individual bases; no much larger clone is one base distant. The source is a male donor with ankylosing spondylitis or in good health (not recorded which). The specimen sequenced was blood, either unsorted or a sorted T cell fraction (not recorded which).

The CDR3: CASLETQYF. At the DNA level, the sequence is TGTGCCAGCCTAGAGACCCAGTACTTC. The sequence is built from TRBV12-3 or TRBV12-4 and TRBJ2-5, with the D gene uncertain. Its CDR3 holds 9 amino acids, cysteine through phenylalanine. Kept here is only the CDR3 DNA, which spans 27 bases and is read in frame from base 1. The junction carries 2 bases between V and J, which are trimmed by 8 bases and 4 bases respectively.